One TCR beta chain is described in this entry. Its antigen is unidentified. Per germline, CDR1 SGHNT and CDR2 YYREEE (reference sequence). The CDR3 totals 17 residues. Trimming took off 4 bases at V and 7 bases at J, with 24 bases between the two ends. These data originate in a study of OX40 agonist ivuxolimab in advanced cancers. The timepoints at which blood was sampled were baseline, cycle 4 day 1, and cycle 7 day 1. Measured with immunoSEQ multiplex PCR; TCRdb has only the in-frame clones, and not every one. The data show roughly 86,000 clones, with roughly nine tenths seen just once and 2.5% to 3% held by the top ten. Whole-study results and caveats: At 0.1 to 3.0 mg/kg, CD4+ and CD8+ blood T cells expanded clonally by week 6.

This sequence joins TRBV5-4 and TRBJ2-1, with a tentative D call TRBD2 (8 bases). The sample here was CD4+ or CD8+ T cells sorted from blood, taken in a trial of the OX40 agonist ivuxolimab. This clonotype was obtained from an adult with an advanced solid tumor such as melanoma, head and neck, liver or kidney cancer. The CDR3 spells CASSPPKGAGGENEQFF. The CDR3 nucleotides are TGTGCCAGCAGCCCCCCGAAGGGGGCGGGAGGTGAAAATGAGCAGTTCTTC.